This TCR beta chain was obtained from a study of liver allograft versus peripheral blood T cells. Study-level information: A comparison was made between T cell receptor repertoires in transplanted livers and those in recipients' peripheral blood.

The study, taken as a whole, reports: A difference was reportedly observed between T cell receptor repertoires inside liver allografts and those in peripheral blood.

This clonotype is categorized as medium-sized. Its target is unknown. Germline lookup yields CDR1 SGHNT and CDR2 YYREEE (reference sequence). Trimming at V came to 4 bases and at J to 8 bases, leaving 4 bases not matched to a gene. This CDR3 has 12 amino acids. MiXCR was run by TCRdb on the reads, yielding one entry per CDR3 protein. The sample includes about 1,300 distinct CDR3 sequences, about 14% of them seen just once. This receptor was identified in a human patient who had a liver transplant. Some T cells may be supplied by the graft donor. The chain uses TRBV5-4 and TRBJ1-2, with TRBD1 matching 8 bases. The CDR3 sequence: CASSRRGQGYTF. CDR3 in DNA: TGTGCCAGCAGCCGCAGGGGGCAAGGCTACACCTTC.